The 10 T cell receptor beta chains reported below all come from one sample, sequenced in a study of blood T cell repertoires in COVID-19 (dated by TCRdb to the early 2020s). The library was built by means of the immunoSEQ multiplex PCR assay. TCRdb limited this immuneACCESS table to in-frame rearrangements with V and J called. A share of clones is missing; checked studies link under half to unresolved V genes, and the rest is unexplained. Counted in this sample were 200,000 to 250,000 clones; roughly nine tenths of them appeared once. The ten largest clones add up to more than 1.5% of the sample. Sequenced input: peripheral blood. The receptors here all came from a man between 65 and 85 years old with acute or convalescent COVID-19.

The gene calls are TRBV2 and TRBJ2-6; D is perhaps TRBD1 (5 bases). Germline V gene sequence: CDR1 SNHLY, CDR2 FYNNEI. The CDR3 totals 16 residues. The germline V and J ends were trimmed by 7 bases and 0 bases, with 13 bases remaining between them. The CDR3: CASKSRVSSGANVLTF. CDR3 bases: TGTGCCAGCAAGTCCAGGGTATCCTCTGGGGCCAACGTCCTGACTTTC.

This clone appeared once. This chain uses TRBV5-8 with TRBJ1-1; TRBD1 matches 8 bases. V gave up 6 bases and J gave up 0 bases; unmatched junction bases: 10. Germline CDR1 and CDR2: SGHTS and YDEGEE. The CDR3 length is 16 residues. The CDR3 reads CASIPGTGNMNTEAFF. The CDR3 coding sequence is TGTGCCAGCATCCCCGGGACAGGTAACATGAACACTGAAGCTTTCTTT.

This clone appeared once. The chain is built from TRBV3-1 (or the pseudogene TRBV3-2) and TRBJ2-5, with a possible D match to TRBD1 (5 bases). V was clipped by 2 bases and J by 2 bases, with 15 bases between them. Germline V gene data show CDR1 as LGHDT and CDR2 as YNNKEL (reference sequence). The length of the CDR3 is 16 residues. CDR3: CASSQRRAVVQETQYF. In nucleotides, the CDR3 is TGTGCCAGCAGCCAACGCAGGGCGGTCGTTCAAGAGACCCAGTACTTC.

The V and J genes are TRBV11-2 and TRBJ2-1; perhaps TRBD2 as D (6 bases). CDR1 and CDR2 from the germline V gene are SGHAT and FQNNGV. The CDR3 is 15 amino acids. The V end was cut by 7 bases, the J end by 4 bases, with 17 bases between. The CDR3, as DNA: TGTGCCAGCACCTACGAGGGACTTACTTACAATGAGCAGTTCTTC. This translates into CASTYEGLTYNEQFF.

J is TRBJ2-2 and V is TRBV30, with a possible D match to TRBD1 (6 bases). The germline gives CDR1 GTSNPN, CDR2 SVGIG (reference sequence). The CDR3 spans 13 residues. V was cut by 5 bases and J by 7 bases, with 14 bases left in between. CDR3 nucleotide sequence: TGTGCCTGGTCTCGGACAGATTACGGGGAGCTGTTTTTT. Residues: CAWSRTDYGELFF.

V and J are TRBV28 and TRBJ2-7; tentative D call: TRBD1 (6 bases). Trimming stripped 6 bases from V and 5 bases from J, with 26 bases between. The CDR3 runs to 17 residues. Germline V gives CDR1 MDHEN, CDR2 SYDVKM. Here the CDR3 reads CASSSTGPWTKWDEQYF. The CDR3 nucleotides are TGTGCCAGCAGCTCTACAGGGCCCTGGACCAAGTGGGACGAGCAGTACTTC. Full variable domain (outside the CDR3, taken from reference TRBV28 and TRBJ2-7): DVKVTQSSRYLVKRTGEKVFLECVQDMDHENMFWYRQDPGLGLRLIYFSYDVKMKEKGDIPEGYSVSREKKERFSLILESASTNQTSMYLCASSSTGPWTKWDEQYFGPGTRLTVT.

The gene calls are TRBV19 and TRBJ1-1, with 9 bases that match TRBD1. V gave up 1 base and J gave up 5 bases; unmatched junction bases: 8. CDR1 is LNHDA and CDR2 is SQIVND in the germline V gene (reference sequence). The CDR3 runs 16 residues. Here the CDR3 DNA reads TGTGCCAGTAGTATAGGGACCGGGACAGGGAGGACTGAAGCTTTCTTT. Translation gives CASSIGTGTGRTEAFF.

The V call is TRBV5-1, the J call TRBJ2-7, with D tentatively TRBD1 (6 bases). The germline V gene encodes CDR1 SGHRS and CDR2 YFSETQ. The CDR3 length is 15 residues. V was clipped by 0 bases and J by 5 bases, with 15 bases between them. CDR3 in DNA: TGCGCCAGCAGCTTGGTCGGGGACAAGTCGAACGAGCAGTACTTC. It codes for CASSLVGDKSNEQYF.

A single count supports this clone. The CDR3 spells CASSQGQVYNEQFF. The CDR3 nucleotides are TGTGCCAGCAGCCAGGGACAGGTCTACAATGAGCAGTTCTTC. V usage is TRBV7-2 and J usage is TRBJ2-1; 8 bases fit TRBD1. The CDR3 has 14 amino acids. After removal of 5 bases from V and 3 bases from J, the junction contained 3 bases not matched to a gene. Germline loops: CDR1 SGHTA, CDR2 FQGNSA.

This rearrangement joins TRBV18 to TRBJ1-2; possible D gene TRBD1, 5 bases. From germline, CDR1 is KGHSH and CDR2 LQKENI. Trimming stripped 6 bases from V and 0 bases from J, with 20 bases between. The length of the CDR3 is 17 residues. The CDR3 reads CASSTLQGPTANYGYTF. CDR3 DNA: TGTGCCAGCTCGACCCTTCAGGGCCCCACAGCTAACTATGGCTACACCTTC.